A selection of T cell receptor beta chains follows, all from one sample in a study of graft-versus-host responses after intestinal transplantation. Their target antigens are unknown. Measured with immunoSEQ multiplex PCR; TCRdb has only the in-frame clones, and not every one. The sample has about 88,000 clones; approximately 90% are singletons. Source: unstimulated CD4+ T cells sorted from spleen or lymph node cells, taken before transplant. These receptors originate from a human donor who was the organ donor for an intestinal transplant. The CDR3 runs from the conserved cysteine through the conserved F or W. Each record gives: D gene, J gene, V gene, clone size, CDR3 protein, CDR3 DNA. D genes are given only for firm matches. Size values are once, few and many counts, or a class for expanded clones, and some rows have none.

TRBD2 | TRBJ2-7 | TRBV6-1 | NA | CASSSRTSGYEQYF | TGTGCCAGCAGTTCAAGGACTAGCGGCTACGAGCAGTACTTC
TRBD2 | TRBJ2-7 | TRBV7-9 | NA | CASSLGLAGTDEQYF | TGTGCCAGCAGCTTGGGACTAGCGGGAACCGACGAGCAGTACTTC
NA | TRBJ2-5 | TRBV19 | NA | CASSSQGETQYF | TGTGCCAGTAGTAGTCAGGGAGAGACCCAGTACTTC
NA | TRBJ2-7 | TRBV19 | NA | CASSNGLGYYEQYF | TGTGCCAGTAGTAACGGCTTGGGCTACTACGAGCAGTACTTC
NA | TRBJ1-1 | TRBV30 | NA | CAWSVNPLREAFF | TGTGCCTGGAGTGTGAATCCCCTAAGAGAAGCTTTCTTT
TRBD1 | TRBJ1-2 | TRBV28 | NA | CASSPTGGDGYTF | TGTGCCAGCAGTCCGACAGGGGGGGATGGCTACACCTTC
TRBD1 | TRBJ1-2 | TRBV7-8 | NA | CASSLTKGQGYGYTF | TGTGCCAGCAGCTTAACGAAGGGACAGGGATATGGCTACACCTTC
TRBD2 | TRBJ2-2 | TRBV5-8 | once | CASRETSGRSDTGELFF | TGTGCCAGCAGGGAGACTAGCGGGAGGTCGGACACCGGGGAGCTGTTTTTT
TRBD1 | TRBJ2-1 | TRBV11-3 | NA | CASSRTGGANPREQFF | TGTGCCAGCAGCCGGACAGGGGGGGCGAACCCTCGGGAGCAGTTCTTC
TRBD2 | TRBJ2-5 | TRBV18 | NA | CASSPVLASGSETQYF | TGTGCCAGCTCACCTGTCCTAGCTAGCGGGAGTGAGACCCAGTACTTC
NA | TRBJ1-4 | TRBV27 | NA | CASSQITLGKLFF | TGTGCCAGCAGTCAAATTACCCTCGGAAAACTGTTTTTT
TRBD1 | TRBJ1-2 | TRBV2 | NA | CASPEKTGPYGYTF | TGTGCCAGCCCGGAGAAGACAGGGCCCTATGGCTACACCTTC
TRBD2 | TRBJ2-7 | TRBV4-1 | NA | CASSQEGSNLGLARSYEQYF | TGCGCCAGCAGCCAAGAAGGAAGCAACCTCGGACTAGCTCGGTCTTACGAGCAGTACTTC
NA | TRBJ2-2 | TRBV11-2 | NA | CASSFQQGRTGELFF | TGTGCCAGCAGCTTTCAGCAAGGGAGGACCGGGGAGCTGTTTTTT
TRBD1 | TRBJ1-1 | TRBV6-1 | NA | CASSRGENTEAFF | TGTGCCAGCAGCAGGGGGGAGAACACTGAAGCTTTCTTT
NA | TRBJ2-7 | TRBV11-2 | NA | CASSITDRQITPYEQYF | TGTGCCAGCAGCATTACGGACAGACAAATTACCCCCTACGAGCAGTACTTC
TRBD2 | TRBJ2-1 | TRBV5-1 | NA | CASSPLSGGAAAFEQFF | TGCGCCAGCAGCCCACTAAGCGGGGGGGCCGCGGCGTTTGAGCAGTTCTTC
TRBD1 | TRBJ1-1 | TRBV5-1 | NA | CASSLEGANTEAFF | TGCGCCAGCAGCTTGGAGGGGGCGAACACTGAAGCTTTCTTT
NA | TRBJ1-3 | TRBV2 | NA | CASSESAGNTIYF | TGTGCCAGCAGTGAATCGGCTGGAAACACCATATATTTT
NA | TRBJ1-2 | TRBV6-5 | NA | CASTLRQVYGYTF | TGTGCCAGCACCTTGAGACAGGTCTATGGCTACACCTTC
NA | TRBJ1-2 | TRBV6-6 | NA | CASSHRVGYTF | TGTGCCAGCAGCCACAGGGTTGGCTACACCTTC
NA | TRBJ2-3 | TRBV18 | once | CASSLTRVGDTQYF | TGTGCCAGCTCGTTAACCAGGGTAGGAGATACGCAGTATTTT
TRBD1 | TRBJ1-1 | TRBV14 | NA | CASSLKDRVNTEAFF | TGTGCCAGCAGCCTAAAGGACAGGGTGAACACTGAAGCTTTCTTT
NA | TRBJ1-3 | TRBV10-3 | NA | CAISEYGQFPGNTIYF | TGTGCCATCAGTGAGTATGGACAGTTTCCTGGAAACACCATATATTTT
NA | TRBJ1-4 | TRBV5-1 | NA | CASSRGGTDNEKLFF | TGCGCCAGCAGCAGAGGAGGTACGGATAATGAAAAACTGTTTTTT
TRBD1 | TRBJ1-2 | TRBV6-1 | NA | CASSFGTGGDGYTF | TGTGCCAGCAGTTTCGGGACAGGGGGAGATGGCTACACCTTC
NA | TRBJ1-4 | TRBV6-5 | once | CASSSPGQAGEKLFF | TGTGCCAGCAGTTCCCCGGGTCAGGCGGGGGAAAAACTGTTTTTT
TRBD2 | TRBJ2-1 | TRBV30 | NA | CAWSRGGGNNEQFF | TGTGCCTGGAGTAGGGGCGGGGGGAACAATGAGCAGTTCTTC
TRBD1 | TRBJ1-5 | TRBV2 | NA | CASRGQGVSNQPQHF | TGTGCCAGCAGGGGACAGGGGGTTAGCAATCAGCCCCAGCATTTT
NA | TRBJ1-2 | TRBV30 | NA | CAWSVRRRGLNYGYTF | TGTGCCTGGAGTGTACGGCGACGCGGCCTCAACTATGGCTACACCTTC
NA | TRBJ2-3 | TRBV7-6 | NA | CASSLASGSDTQYF | TGTGCCAGCAGCTTAGCTAGCGGCTCAGATACGCAGTATTTT
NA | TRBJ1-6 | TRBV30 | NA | CAWRLRGAYNSPLHF | TGTGCCTGGAGATTGAGAGGCGCCTATAATTCACCCCTCCACTTT
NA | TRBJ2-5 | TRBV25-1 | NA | CASSDLGTIGVTQYF | TGTGCCAGCAGTGATTTAGGCACGATAGGAGTGACCCAGTACTTC
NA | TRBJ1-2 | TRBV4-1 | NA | CASSQVAPGDGYTF | TGCGCCAGCAGCCAAGTTGCCCCGGGGGACGGCTACACCTTC
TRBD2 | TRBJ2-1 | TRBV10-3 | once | CAISESSADADGGFLSYEQFF | TGTGCCATCAGTGAGTCGAGTGCGGATGCGGACGGGGGGTTTCTTTCGTATGAGCAGTTCTTC
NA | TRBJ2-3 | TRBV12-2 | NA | CASRPVRYTQYF | TGTGCAAGTCGCCCCGTCAGGTATACGCAGTATTTT
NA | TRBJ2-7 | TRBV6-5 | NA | CASKGGSYEQYF | TGTGCCAGCAAAGGAGGAAGCTACGAGCAGTACTTC
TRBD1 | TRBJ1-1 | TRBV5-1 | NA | CASSLPDRGIYTEAFF | TGCGCCAGCAGCTTACCGGACAGGGGGATATACACTGAAGCTTTCTTT
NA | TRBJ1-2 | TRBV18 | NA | CASSPLADRIKGDNYGYTF | TGTGCCAGCTCACCTTTGGCCGACAGGATTAAGGGGGATAACTATGGCTACACCTTC
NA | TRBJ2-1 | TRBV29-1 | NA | CSAGPGEAYNEQFF | TGCAGCGCGGGGCCGGGGGAGGCCTACAATGAGCAGTTCTTC
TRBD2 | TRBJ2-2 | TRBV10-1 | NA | CASSESRLAATTNLFNTGELFF | TGCGCCAGCAGTGAGTCGCGGCTAGCGGCAACAACCAATCTTTTCAACACCGGGGAGCTGTTTTTT
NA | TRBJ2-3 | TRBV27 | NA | CASSFVGADTQYF | TGTGCCAGCAGTTTTGTCGGGGCAGATACGCAGTATTTT
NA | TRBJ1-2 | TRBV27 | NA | CASSSQGHYGYTF | TGTGCCAGCAGTTCACAGGGCCACTATGGCTACACCTTC
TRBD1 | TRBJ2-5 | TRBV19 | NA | CASSTPGTAQETQYF | TGTGCCAGTAGTACCCCCGGGACAGCTCAAGAGACCCAGTACTTC
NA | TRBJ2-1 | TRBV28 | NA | CASRLQGSGGHYNEQFF | TGTGCCAGCAGGCTCCAAGGTTCGGGCGGGCACTACAATGAGCAGTTCTTC
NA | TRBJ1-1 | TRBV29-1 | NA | CSVEIQGPREAFF | TGCAGCGTTGAAATACAGGGCCCTAGAGAAGCTTTCTTT
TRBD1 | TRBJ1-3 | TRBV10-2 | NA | CATTDRGHVGNTIYF | TGCGCCACCACGGACAGGGGGCATGTTGGAAACACCATATATTTT
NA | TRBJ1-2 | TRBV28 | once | CASSLFSLKADYGYTF | TGTGCCAGCAGTTTATTCTCCTTAAAGGCGGACTATGGCTACACCTTC
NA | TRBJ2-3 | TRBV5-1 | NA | CASGETGLGDTQYF | TGCGCCAGCGGAGAGACAGGTCTGGGAGATACGCAGTATTTT
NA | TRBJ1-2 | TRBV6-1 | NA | CASSERETYGYTF | TGTGCCAGCAGTGAGAGGGAAACCTATGGCTACACCTTC
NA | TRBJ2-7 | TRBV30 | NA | CAWSGLLNIYEQYF | TGTGCCTGGAGTGGACTACTCAATATCTACGAGCAGTACTTC
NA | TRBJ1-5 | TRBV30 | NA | CAWSENSNQPQHF | TGTGCCTGGAGTGAAAACAGTAATCAGCCCCAGCATTTT